This T cell receptor (beta chain) is from a study of blood T cell repertoires in COVID-19. Study background: Italy, Spain and the United States were the sources of the convalescent and acute COVID-19 samples. T cells, B-cell-depleted T cells, or PBMCs provided the cDNA or gDNA that served as material.

Seattle patient enrollment occurred during active infection, with longitudinal follow-up thereafter. Original processing notes: How many nucleated cells were present was estimated from reference gene primer amplification. Only in-frame clones appear in the TCRdb table, and some are missing; sequencing was by immunoSEQ multiplex PCR. The V and J calls and clone size come from that table; D and trimming were worked out from the DNA. Among 200,000 to 250,000 clones listed, 75% to 90% were seen once. Germline V gene lookup returns CDR1 LNHDA and CDR2 SQIVND (reference sequence). This CDR3 has 14 amino acids. V lost 1 base and J lost 0, with 4 bases in between.

The source of this sequence is a woman older than 75 with COVID-19, enrolled during active disease. The chain uses TRBV19 and TRBJ1-3; no firm D call. Sequencing input: peripheral blood. In DNA, the CDR3 is TGTGCCAGTAGTATAGCGGTCTCTGGAAACACCATATATTTT. Translation: CASSIAVSGNTIYF.